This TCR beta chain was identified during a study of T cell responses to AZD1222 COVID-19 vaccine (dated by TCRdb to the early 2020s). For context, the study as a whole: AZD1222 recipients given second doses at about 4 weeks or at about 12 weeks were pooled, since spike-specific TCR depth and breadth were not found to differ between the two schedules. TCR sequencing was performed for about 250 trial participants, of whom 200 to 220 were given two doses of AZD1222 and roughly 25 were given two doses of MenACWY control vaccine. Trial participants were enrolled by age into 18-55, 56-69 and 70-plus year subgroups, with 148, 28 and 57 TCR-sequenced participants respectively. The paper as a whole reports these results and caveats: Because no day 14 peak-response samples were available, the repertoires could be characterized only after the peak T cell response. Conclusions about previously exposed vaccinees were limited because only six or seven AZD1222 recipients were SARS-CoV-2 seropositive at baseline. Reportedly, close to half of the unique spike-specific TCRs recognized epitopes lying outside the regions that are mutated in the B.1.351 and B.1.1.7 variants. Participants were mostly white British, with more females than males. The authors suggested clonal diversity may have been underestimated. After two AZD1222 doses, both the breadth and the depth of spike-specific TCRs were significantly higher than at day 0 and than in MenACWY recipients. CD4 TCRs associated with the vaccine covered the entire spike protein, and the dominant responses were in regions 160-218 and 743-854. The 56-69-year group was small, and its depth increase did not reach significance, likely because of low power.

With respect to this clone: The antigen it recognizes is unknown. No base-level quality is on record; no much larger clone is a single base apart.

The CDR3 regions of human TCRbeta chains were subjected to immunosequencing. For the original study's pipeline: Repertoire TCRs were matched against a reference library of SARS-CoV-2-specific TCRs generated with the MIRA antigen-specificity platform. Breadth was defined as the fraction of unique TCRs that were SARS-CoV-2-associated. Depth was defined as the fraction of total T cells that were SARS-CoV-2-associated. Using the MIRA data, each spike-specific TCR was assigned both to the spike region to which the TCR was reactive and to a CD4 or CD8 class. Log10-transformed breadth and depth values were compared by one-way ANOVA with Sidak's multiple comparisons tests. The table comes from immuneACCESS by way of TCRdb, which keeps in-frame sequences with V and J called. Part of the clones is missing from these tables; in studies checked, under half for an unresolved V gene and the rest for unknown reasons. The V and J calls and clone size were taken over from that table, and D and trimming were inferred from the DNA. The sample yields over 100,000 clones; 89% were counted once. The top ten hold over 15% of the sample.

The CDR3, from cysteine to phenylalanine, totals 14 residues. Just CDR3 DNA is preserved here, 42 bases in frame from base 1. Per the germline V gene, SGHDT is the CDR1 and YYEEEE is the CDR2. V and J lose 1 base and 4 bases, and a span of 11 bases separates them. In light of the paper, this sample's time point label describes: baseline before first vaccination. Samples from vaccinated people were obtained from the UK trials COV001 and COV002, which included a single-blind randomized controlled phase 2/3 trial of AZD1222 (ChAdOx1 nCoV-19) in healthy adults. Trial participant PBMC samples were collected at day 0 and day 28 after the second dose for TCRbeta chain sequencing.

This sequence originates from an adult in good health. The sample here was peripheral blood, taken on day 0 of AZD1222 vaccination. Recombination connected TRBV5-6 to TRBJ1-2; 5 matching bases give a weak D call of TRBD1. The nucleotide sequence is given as TGTGCCAGCAGCTTGCCCAGGGCAACCTATGGCTACACCTTC. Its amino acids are CASSLPRATYGYTF.